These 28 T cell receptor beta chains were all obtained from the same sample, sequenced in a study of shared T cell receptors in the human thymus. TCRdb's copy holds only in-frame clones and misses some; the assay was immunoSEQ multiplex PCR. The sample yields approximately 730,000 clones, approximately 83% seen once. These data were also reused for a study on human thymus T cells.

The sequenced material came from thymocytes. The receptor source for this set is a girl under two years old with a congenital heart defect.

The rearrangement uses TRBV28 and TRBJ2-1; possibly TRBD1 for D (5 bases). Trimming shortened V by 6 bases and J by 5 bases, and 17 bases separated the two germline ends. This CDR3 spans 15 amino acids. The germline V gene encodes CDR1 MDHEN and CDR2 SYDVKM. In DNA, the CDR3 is TGTGCCAGCAGGGGGCCGGAGCCCAAAAACAATGAGCAGTTCTTC. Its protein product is CASRGPEPKNNEQFF.

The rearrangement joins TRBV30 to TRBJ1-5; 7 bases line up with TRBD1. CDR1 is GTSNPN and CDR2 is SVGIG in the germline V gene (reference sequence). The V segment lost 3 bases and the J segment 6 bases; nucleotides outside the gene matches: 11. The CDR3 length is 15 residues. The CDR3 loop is CAWRGTAEWAQPQHF. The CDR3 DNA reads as TGTGCCTGGAGAGGGACAGCCGAGTGGGCTCAGCCCCAGCATTTT.

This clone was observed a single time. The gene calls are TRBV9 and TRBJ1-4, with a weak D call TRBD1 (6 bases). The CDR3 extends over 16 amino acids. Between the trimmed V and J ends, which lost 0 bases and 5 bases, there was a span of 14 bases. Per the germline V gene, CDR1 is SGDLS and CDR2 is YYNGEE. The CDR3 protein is CASSVGGQTSNEKLFF. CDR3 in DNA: TGTGCCAGCAGCGTAGGGGGGCAGACCTCCAATGAAAAACTGTTTTTT.

CDR3 nucleotide sequence: TGTGCCAGCAGTAAGGGGGGGGCTGGAAACACCATATATTTT. It yields the protein CASSKGGAGNTIYF. The chain is built from TRBV27 and TRBJ1-3, with a possible D match to TRBD1 (6 bases). This CDR3 has 14 residues. Germline CDR1 MNHEY, CDR2 SMNVEV (reference sequence). Trimming removed 5 bases at V and 2 bases at J, with 10 bases between.

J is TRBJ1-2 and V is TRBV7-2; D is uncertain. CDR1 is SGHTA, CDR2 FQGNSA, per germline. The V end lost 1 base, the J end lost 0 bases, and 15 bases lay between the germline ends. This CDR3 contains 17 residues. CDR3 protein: CASSLGWPPAANYGYTF. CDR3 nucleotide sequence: TGTGCCAGCAGCTTAGGATGGCCTCCGGCGGCTAACTATGGCTACACCTTC.

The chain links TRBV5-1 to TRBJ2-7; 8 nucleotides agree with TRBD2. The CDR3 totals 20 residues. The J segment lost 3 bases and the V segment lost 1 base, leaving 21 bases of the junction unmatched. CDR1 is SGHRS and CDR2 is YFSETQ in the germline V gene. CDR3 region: CASSLTGTSCGGKWYYEQYF. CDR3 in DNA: TGCGCCAGCAGCTTGACCGGGACATCTTGCGGGGGGAAGTGGTACTACGAGCAGTACTTC.

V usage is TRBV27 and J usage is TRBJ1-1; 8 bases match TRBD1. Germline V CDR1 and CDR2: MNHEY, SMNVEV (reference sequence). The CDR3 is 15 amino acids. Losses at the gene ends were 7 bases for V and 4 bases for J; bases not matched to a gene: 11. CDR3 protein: CASTLLTGESTEAFF. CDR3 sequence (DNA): TGTGCCAGCACCCTACTGACAGGGGAAAGCACTGAAGCTTTCTTT.

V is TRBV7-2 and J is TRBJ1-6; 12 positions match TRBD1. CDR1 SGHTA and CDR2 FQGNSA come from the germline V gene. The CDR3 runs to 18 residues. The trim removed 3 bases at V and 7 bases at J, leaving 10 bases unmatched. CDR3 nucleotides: TGTGCCAGCAGCTTCCCCCCGGGACAGGGGGCGCCGAATTCACCCCTCCACTTT. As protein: CASSFPPGQGAPNSPLHF.

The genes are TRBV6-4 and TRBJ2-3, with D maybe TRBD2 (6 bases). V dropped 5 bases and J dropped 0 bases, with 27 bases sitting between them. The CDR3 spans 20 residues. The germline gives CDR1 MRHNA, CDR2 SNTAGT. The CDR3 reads CASSPKVAGIRPSSTDTQYF. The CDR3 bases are TGTGCCAGCAGTCCAAAAGTCGCGGGGATCCGGCCGTCTAGCACAGATACGCAGTATTTT.

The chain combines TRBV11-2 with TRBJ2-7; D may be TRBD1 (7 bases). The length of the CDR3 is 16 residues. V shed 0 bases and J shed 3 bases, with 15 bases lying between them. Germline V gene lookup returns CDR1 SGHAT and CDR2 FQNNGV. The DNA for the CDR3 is TGTGCCAGCAGCTTAGACAGGGGGGACACCATCTACGAGCAGTACTTC. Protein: CASSLDRGDTIYEQYF.

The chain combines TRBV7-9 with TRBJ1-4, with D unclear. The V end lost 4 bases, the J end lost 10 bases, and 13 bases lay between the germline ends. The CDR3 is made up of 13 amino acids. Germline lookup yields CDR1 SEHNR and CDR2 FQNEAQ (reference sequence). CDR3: CASSSVPRGKLFF. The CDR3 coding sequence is TGTGCCAGCAGCTCTGTACCGCGTGGAAAACTGTTTTTT. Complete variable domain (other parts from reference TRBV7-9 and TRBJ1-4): DTGVSQNPRHKITKRGQNVTFRCDPISEHNRLYWYRQTLGQGPEFLTYFQNEAQLEKSRLLSDRFSAERPKGSFSTLEIQRTEQGDSAMYLCASSSVPRGKLFFGSGTQLSVL.

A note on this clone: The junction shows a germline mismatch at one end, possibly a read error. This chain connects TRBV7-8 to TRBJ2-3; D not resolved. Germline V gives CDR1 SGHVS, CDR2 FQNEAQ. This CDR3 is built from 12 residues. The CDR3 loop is CASSLAPEKQIF. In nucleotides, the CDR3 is TGTGCCAGCAGTCTGGCGCCAGAAAAACAGATTTTT. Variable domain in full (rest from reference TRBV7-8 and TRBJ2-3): GAGVSQSPRYKVAKRGQDVALRCDPISGHVSLFWYQQALGQGPEFLTYFQNEAQLDKSGLPSDRFFAERPEGSVSTLKIQRTQQEDSAVYLCASSLAPEKQIFGPGTRLTVL.

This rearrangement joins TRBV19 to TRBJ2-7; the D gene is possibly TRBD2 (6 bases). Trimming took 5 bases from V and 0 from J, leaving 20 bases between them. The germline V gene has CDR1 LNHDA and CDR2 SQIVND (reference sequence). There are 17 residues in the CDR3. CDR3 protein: CASSLRSSDLSSYEQYF. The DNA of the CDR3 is TGTGCCAGTAGTCTCCGTTCTAGCGACCTAAGCTCCTACGAGCAGTACTTC.

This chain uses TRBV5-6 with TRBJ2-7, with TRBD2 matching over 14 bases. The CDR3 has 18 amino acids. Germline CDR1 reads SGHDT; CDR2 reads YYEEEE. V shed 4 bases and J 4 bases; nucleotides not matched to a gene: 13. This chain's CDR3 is CASSPSHPGLAGEYEQYF. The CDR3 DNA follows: TGTGCCAGCAGCCCGAGCCATCCGGGACTAGCGGGGGAGTACGAGCAGTACTTC.

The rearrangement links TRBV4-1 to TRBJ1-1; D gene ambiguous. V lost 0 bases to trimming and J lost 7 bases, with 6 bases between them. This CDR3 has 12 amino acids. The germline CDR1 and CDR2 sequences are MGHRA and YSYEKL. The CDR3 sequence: CASSQDPSEAFF. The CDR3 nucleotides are TGCGCCAGCAGCCAAGATCCCAGTGAAGCTTTCTTT.

The CDR3 region is CSVPRRQSSGANVLTF. The CDR3 DNA sequence: TGCAGCGTCCCCAGGAGGCAGAGCTCTGGGGCCAACGTCCTGACTTTC. This chain connects TRBV29-1 to TRBJ2-6, with TRBD2 as a possible D gene (5 bases). Trimming left V 6 bases short and J 0 bases short, with 15 bases between. The germline CDR1 and CDR2 sequences are SQVTM and ANQGSEA. This CDR3 has 16 residues.

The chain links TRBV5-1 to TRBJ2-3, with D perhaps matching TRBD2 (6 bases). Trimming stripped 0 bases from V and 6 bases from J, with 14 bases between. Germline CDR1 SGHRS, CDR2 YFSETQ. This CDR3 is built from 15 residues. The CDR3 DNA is TGCGCCAGCAGCTTGGTGGGGGAGGCGGGTGATACGCAGTATTTT. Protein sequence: CASSLVGEAGDTQYF. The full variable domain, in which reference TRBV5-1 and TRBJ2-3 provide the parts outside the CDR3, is KAGVTQTPRYLIKTRGQQVTLSCSPISGHRSVSWYQQTPGQGLQFLFEYFSETQRNKGNFPGRFSGRQFSNSRSEMNVSTLELGDSALYLCASSLVGEAGDTQYFGPGTRLTVL.

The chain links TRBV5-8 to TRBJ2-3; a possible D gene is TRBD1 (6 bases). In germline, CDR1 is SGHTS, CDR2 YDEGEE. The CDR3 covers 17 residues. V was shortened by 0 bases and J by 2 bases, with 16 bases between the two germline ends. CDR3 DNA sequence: TGTGCCAGCAGCTTGGCCCCTTTGGGGGCCTCCACAGATACGCAGTATTTT. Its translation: CASSLAPLGASTDTQYF. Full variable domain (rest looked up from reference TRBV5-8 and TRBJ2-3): EAGVTQSPTHLIKTRGQQATLRCSPISGHTSVYWYQQALGLGLQFLLWYDEGEERNRGNFPPRFSGRQFPNYSSELNVNALELEDSALYLCASSLAPLGASTDTQYFGPGTRLTVL.

CDR3 residues: CASSPTSAQGALDTQYF. The CDR3 coding sequence is TGTGCCAGCTCACCAACATCGGCGCAGGGGGCATTAGATACGCAGTATTTT. V is TRBV18 and J is TRBJ2-3; the match to TRBD1 covers 8 bases. Per the germline V gene, CDR1 is KGHSH and CDR2 is LQKENI. With V trimmed by 2 bases and J by 5 bases, 12 bases remained unmatched. CDR3 length: 17 residues.

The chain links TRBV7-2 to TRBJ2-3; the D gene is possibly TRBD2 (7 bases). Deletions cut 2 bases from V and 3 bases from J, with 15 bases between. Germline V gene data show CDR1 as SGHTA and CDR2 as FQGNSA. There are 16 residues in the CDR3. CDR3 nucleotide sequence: TGTGCCAGCAGCTTATCTCCGGGGGGCGTGACAGATACGCAGTATTTT. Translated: CASSLSPGGVTDTQYF.

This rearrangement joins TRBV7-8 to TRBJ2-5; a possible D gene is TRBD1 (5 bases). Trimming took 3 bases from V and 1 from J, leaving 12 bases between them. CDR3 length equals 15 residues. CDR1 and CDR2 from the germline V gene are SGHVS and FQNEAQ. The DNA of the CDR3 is TGTGCCAGCAGCTTTCTGGACAACCTCCAAGAGACCCAGTACTTC. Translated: CASSFLDNLQETQYF.

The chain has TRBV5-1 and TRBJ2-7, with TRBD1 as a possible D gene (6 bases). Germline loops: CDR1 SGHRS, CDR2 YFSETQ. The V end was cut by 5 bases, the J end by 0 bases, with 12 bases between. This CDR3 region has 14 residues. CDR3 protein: CASSFRGPSYEQYF. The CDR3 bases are TGCGCCAGCAGTTTCAGGGGTCCCTCCTACGAGCAGTACTTC.

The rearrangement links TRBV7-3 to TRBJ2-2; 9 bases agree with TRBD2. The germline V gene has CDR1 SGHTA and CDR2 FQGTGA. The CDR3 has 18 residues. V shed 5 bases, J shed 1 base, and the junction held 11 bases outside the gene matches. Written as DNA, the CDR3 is TGTGCCAGCAGCGCTACCCTGGGACTAGCTATGAACACCGGGGAGCTGTTTTTT. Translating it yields CASSATLGLAMNTGELFF.

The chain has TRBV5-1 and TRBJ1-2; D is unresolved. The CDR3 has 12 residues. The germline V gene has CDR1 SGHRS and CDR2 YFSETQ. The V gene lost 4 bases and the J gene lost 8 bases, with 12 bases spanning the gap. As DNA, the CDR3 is TGCGCCAGCAGCGGCCTCGGGTGGGGCTACACCTTC. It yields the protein CASSGLGWGYTF.

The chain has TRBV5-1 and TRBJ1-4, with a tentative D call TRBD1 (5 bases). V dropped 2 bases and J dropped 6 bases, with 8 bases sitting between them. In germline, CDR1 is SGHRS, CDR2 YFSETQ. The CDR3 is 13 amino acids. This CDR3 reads CASSLRGDEKLFF. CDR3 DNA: TGCGCCAGCAGCTTACGGGGGGATGAAAAACTGTTTTTT.

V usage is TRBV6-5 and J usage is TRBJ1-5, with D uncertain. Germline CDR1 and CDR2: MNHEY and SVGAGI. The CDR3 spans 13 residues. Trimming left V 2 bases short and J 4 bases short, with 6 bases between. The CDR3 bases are TGTGCCAGCAGTTACAGGGAGAATCAGCCCCAGCATTTT. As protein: CASSYRENQPQHF.

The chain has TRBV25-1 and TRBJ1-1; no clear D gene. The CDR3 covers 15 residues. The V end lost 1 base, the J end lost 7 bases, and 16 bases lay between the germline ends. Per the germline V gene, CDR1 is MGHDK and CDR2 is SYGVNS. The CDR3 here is CASSELATGGGEAFF. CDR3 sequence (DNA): TGTGCCAGCAGTGAATTAGCGACCGGTGGTGGTGAAGCTTTCTTT.

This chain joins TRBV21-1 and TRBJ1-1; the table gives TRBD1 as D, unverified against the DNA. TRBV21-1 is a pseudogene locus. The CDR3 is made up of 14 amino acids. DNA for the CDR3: TGTGCCAGCATCACCGGGACAGTGAACACTGAAGCTTTCTTT. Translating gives CASITGTVNTEAFF.